Below, one TCR beta chain is given with its context. V was clipped by 4 bases and J by 0 bases; unmatched bases: 7. The length of the CDR3 is 17 residues. CDR1 WNHNN and CDR2 SYGVQD come from the germline V gene (reference sequence). The assay was immunoSEQ multiplex PCR, and TCRdb's table has in-frame clones only and misses some. Of 40,000 to 60,000 clones detected, roughly 91% appear once; the ten largest clones hold over 6.5%. The data belong to a study of OX40 agonist ivuxolimab in advanced cancers. Study context: Participants, 82.7% male, averaged about 59 years of age, ranging from roughly 20 to 79. Eligibility rules accepted prior anti-PD-1, anti-PD-L1 or anti-CTLA-4 therapy, and 30% to 40% had some.

The clonotype was recovered from an adult with an advanced solid tumor such as melanoma, head and neck, liver or kidney cancer. The chain is built from TRBV10-1 and TRBJ2-5; TRBD2 matches at 11 bases. The sequences come from CD4+ or CD8+ T cells sorted from blood, collected in a trial of the OX40 agonist ivuxolimab. CDR3 sequence (DNA): TGCGCCAGCAGTGCAACTAGCGGGGGCAAGTACCAAGAGACCCAGTACTTC. Translation gives CASSATSGGKYQETQYF.